The 26 T cell receptor beta chains below come from one sample, sequenced in a study of metastatic and nonmetastatic thyroid tumors. TCRdb reprocessed the PCR reads using MiXCR. Of some 28,000 clones in the sample, about 17% were seen once. No treatment of any kind had been given to any patient before thyroid surgery. Specimen: blood. The receptors were sampled from a female donor with papillary thyroid cancer or a benign thyroid nodule (not recorded which). Some clones in this sample may be carry-over from other donors' samples.

The CDR3 coding sequence is TGCGCCAGCAGCCAAGCGGGTCAGGGGGAGCAGTACTTC. Translation gives CASSQAGQGEQYF. J is TRBJ2-7 and V is TRBV4-3; weak D call: TRBD1 (6 bases). The germline CDR1 and CDR2 sequences are LGHNA and YSLEER. Trimming removed 1 base from V and 7 bases from J, with 11 bases in between. The CDR3 runs 13 residues.

Ten or more counts support this clone. The genes are TRBV5-1 and TRBJ2-4; a weak D match, TRBD1 (8 bases). V was clipped by 4 bases and J by 1 base, with 18 bases between them. From germline, CDR1 is SGHRS and CDR2 YFSETQ. The CDR3 loop spans 17 amino acids. In DNA form, the CDR3 reads TGCGCCAGCAGCGCCAGACAGGGGAGGGAGGCCAAAAACATTCAGTACTTC. Encoded protein: CASSARQGREAKNIQYF. Based on the CDR3 plus reference TRBV5-1 and TRBJ2-4, the full variable domain is KAGVTQTPRYLIKTRGQQVTLSCSPISGHRSVSWYQQTPGQGLQFLFEYFSETQRNKGNFPGRFSGRQFSNSRSEMNVSTLELGDSALYLCASSARQGREAKNIQYFGAGTRLSVL.

The chain joins TRBV14 to TRBJ2-2, with D perhaps TRBD1 (6 bases). In germline, CDR1 is SGHDN, CDR2 FVKESK. The CDR3 totals 15 residues. Trimming removed 2 bases from V and 7 bases from J, with 14 bases in between. Here the CDR3 DNA reads TGTGCCAGCAGCCAACGACAGGATTGGGTCGGGGAGCTGTTTTTT. This encodes CASSQRQDWVGELFF.

As concerns this clone: This may arise from a read error, as a much more abundant clone is one base away. The V gene is TRBV6-5, the J gene TRBJ1-5, with a weak D call TRBD1 (6 bases). The CDR3 has 15 residues. From germline, CDR1 is MNHEY and CDR2 SVGAGI. The CDR3: CASSYDGGRNQPHHF. The CDR3 nucleotides are TGTGCCAGCAGCTACGACGGGGGGCGCAATCAGCCCCATCATTTT.

The rearrangement joins TRBV20-1 to TRBJ1-2, with D maybe TRBD1 (6 bases). Trimming pared 5 bases from V and 8 bases from J, leaving 18 bases between. Germline values: CDR1 DFQATT, CDR2 SNEGSKA (reference sequence). The CDR3 contains 13 residues. CDR3 nucleotides: TGCAGTGCTGGACCAACAGGGTTTGACGGCTACACCTTC. Its protein is CSAGPTGFDGYTF.

The chain uses TRBV7-6 and TRBJ1-5, with D uncertain. The CDR3 length is 13 residues. The germline CDR1 and CDR2 sequences are SGHVS and FNYEAQ. The V end was cut by 2 bases, the J end by 5 bases, with 7 bases between. The DNA for the CDR3 is TGTGCCAGCAGCTTATATTGGGATCAGCCCCAGCATTTT. Its translation: CASSLYWDQPQHF.

This clone was found many times. The chain carries TRBV7-2 and TRBJ1-2; D might be TRBD1 (5 bases). CDR3 length: 14 amino acids. V was trimmed by 1 base and J by 8 bases, leaving 14 bases between them. Germline V gene data show CDR1 as SGHTA and CDR2 as FQGNSA. The CDR3 protein is CASSLGLRGGGYTF. CDR3 sequence (DNA): TGTGCCAGCAGCTTAGGTCTGCGGGGCGGCGGCTACACCTTC.

Judged by abundance, this clone is medium-sized. J is TRBJ1-1 and V is TRBV12-3 or TRBV12-4; D unclear. V was pared by 6 bases and J by 0 bases, with 11 bases between. The length of the CDR3 is 14 residues. The CDR3 loop reads CASREQRVNTEAFF. The CDR3 DNA reads as TGTGCCAGCAGAGAACAGAGGGTGAACACTGAAGCTTTCTTT.

There are many counts of this clone. This chain links TRBV2 with TRBJ1-4; no clear D gene. This CDR3 comprises 16 residues. Trimming removed 3 bases at V and 0 bases at J, with 11 bases between. Germline CDR1 and CDR2: SNHLY and FYNNEI. The CDR3: CASSDLRPATNEKLFF. The CDR3 DNA follows: TGTGCCAGCAGTGACCTTAGACCAGCAACTAATGAAAAACTGTTTTTT.

Concerning this clone: Mismatch with germline at one junction end may stem from a read error. The chain employs TRBV6-1 and TRBJ1-1; D uncertain. Germline lookup yields CDR1 MNHNS and CDR2 SASEGT. The CDR3 consists of 14 residues. CDR3 bases: TGTGCCAGCAGTTCCCAACACTTGAACACTGAAGCTTTATTT. Translated, it gives CASSSQHLNTEALF.

This clone was picked up many times. The chain joins TRBV20-1 to TRBJ1-2, with D perhaps TRBD1 (6 bases). The CDR3 runs to 12 residues. In germline, CDR1 is DFQATT, CDR2 SNEGSKA (reference sequence). The chain's CDR3 is CRTTGNDYGYTF. In DNA form, the CDR3 reads TGCAGGACTACAGGGAACGACTATGGCTACACCTTC.

This clone is medium-sized within its sample. V and J are TRBV28 and TRBJ2-7, with 11 bases identical to TRBD2. Germline CDR1 MDHEN, CDR2 SYDVKM. After removal of 4 bases from V and 9 bases from J, the junction contained 14 bases not matched to a gene. This CDR3 region has 16 residues. The CDR3 DNA reads as TGTGCCAGCAGTTCCATCAATCCGGGACTAGCGGCCGGGCAGTACTTC. It encodes CASSSINPGLAAGQYF.

By sample share, this clone is medium-sized. V is TRBV6-1 and J is TRBJ1-3; D unresolved. Germline CDR1 MNHNS, CDR2 SASEGT. The CDR3 is made up of 13 amino acids. The V and J ends lost 8 bases and 2 bases respectively, with 10 bases between them. In nucleotides, the CDR3 is TGTGCCAGCTGGGTCGGCACTGGAAACACCATATATTTT. This encodes CASWVGTGNTIYF.

This clone was detected a few times. Possible read error: a much larger clone is one base away. This sequence joins TRBV6-1 and TRBJ1-1; D call uncertain. Germline lookup yields CDR1 MNHNS and CDR2 SASEGT. The ends were cut back, 8 bases at V and 1 base at J, with 14 bases in the middle. The CDR3 runs to 14 residues. The CDR3 sequence: CASGPPPGNTEAFF. The CDR3 coding sequence is TGTGCCAGCGGACCTCCCCCAGGGAACACTGAAGCTTTCTTT.

This clone counts as medium-sized. The chain links TRBV12-3 or TRBV12-4 to TRBJ1-2, with D tentatively TRBD1 (6 bases). The CDR3 has 15 residues. Trimming removed 5 bases at V and 5 bases at J, with 18 bases between. This CDR3 reads CASSPLLRGGYGYTF. The CDR3 DNA sequence: TGTGCCAGCAGTCCGCTCCTCAGGGGTGGATATGGCTACACCTTC.

The table lists this clone with many counts. The rearrangement links TRBV9 to TRBJ1-1; a possible D gene is TRBD1 (6 bases). The germline V gene encodes CDR1 SGDLS and CDR2 YYNGEE. The CDR3 sequence is 15 residues long. Trimming shortened V by 8 bases and J by 6 bases, and 23 bases separated the two germline ends. In DNA form, the CDR3 reads TGTGCCAGTCGACCGGGACACGGGCGTGGTGCTGAAGCTTTCTTT. Protein: CASRPGHGRGAEAFF.

The table lists this clone with many counts. V usage is TRBV3-1 and J usage is TRBJ2-3; no firm D call. The germline gives CDR1 LGHDT, CDR2 YNNKEL (reference sequence). Between the trimmed V and J ends, which lost 1 base and 1 base, there was a span of 3 bases. This CDR3 spans 13 amino acids. The CDR3 here is CASSQGGTDTQYF. The CDR3 bases are TGTGCCAGCAGCCAAGGGGGCACAGATACGCAGTATTTT.

The rearrangement links TRBV6-1 to TRBJ2-1; perhaps D is TRBD1 or TRBD2 (5 bases each). CDR1 and CDR2 from the germline V gene are MNHNS and SASEGT. Trimming left V 6 bases short and J 10 bases short, with 13 bases between. The length of the CDR3 is 12 residues. The CDR3 DNA follows: TGTGCCAGCAGGGACGGGGCGGGCGAGCAGTTCTTC. Amino acid sequence: CASRDGAGEQFF.

This clone was seen at least ten times. J is TRBJ2-5 and V is TRBV16; D possibly corresponds to TRBD1 (6 bases). CDR3 length equals 13 residues. Germline assignment: CDR1 KGHSY and CDR2 FQNENV. V was trimmed by 2 bases and J by 5 bases, leaving 9 bases between them. The CDR3 region is CASSQIQGETQYF. CDR3 DNA sequence: TGTGCCAGCAGCCAAATACAGGGCGAGACCCAGTACTTC.

This clone was counted many times. This CDR3 is CASSGGGTDTQYF. The CDR3 DNA is TGTGCCAGCAGTGGGGGGGGGACAGATACGCAGTATTTT. The chain recombines TRBV12-3 or TRBV12-4 with TRBJ2-3; 7 bases are shared with TRBD2. The CDR3 contains 13 residues. The V segment lost 5 bases and the J segment 3 bases; nucleotides outside the gene matches: 2.

This clone was seen at least ten times. This may be a read error, as it is one base from a much larger clone. The same CDR3 arises from other DNA sequences in this sample as well. The chain combines TRBV2 with TRBJ1-5; D possibly corresponds to TRBD1 (6 bases). The length of the CDR3 is 14 residues. Per the germline V gene, CDR1 is SNHLY and CDR2 is FYNNEI. The ends were cut back, 2 bases at V and 5 bases at J, with 10 bases in the middle. CDR3 bases: TGTGCCAGCAGTGAAACAGGGTTCCATCAGCCCCAGCATTTT. Translating gives CASSETGFHQPQHF.

This chain links TRBV10-3 with TRBJ1-2, with D perhaps matching TRBD1 (5 bases). Trimming cost V 5 bases and J 10 bases, with 11 bases left between them. Germline V gene data show CDR1 as ENHRY and CDR2 as SYGVKD. This CDR3 comprises 11 residues. The CDR3 DNA reads TGTGCCATCAGTTGGACATTCGTCTACACCTTC. Its translation is CAISWTFVYTF.

The J gene is TRBJ1-2, the V gene TRBV11-1; D gene uncertain. Trimming pared 5 bases from V and 4 bases from J, leaving 11 bases between. There are 13 residues in the CDR3. The germline gives CDR1 SGHAT, CDR2 FQDESV (reference sequence). The CDR3 spells CASSPDGVYGYTF. CDR3 nucleotide sequence: TGTGCCAGCAGCCCGGACGGGGTCTATGGCTACACCTTC.

This clone was seen more than once but under ten times. The junction shows a germline mismatch at one end, possibly a read error. This specimen includes other DNA sequences encoding the same CDR3. The CDR3 reads CASSFPEQETQYF. The CDR3 DNA reads as TGTGCCAGCAGTTTCCCCGAGCAAGAGACCCAATACTTC. V and J are TRBV27 and TRBJ2-5; D not certain. Per germline, CDR1 MNHEY and CDR2 SMNVEV (reference sequence). CDR3 length: 13 residues.

The table lists this clone with many counts. This chain joins TRBV3-1 and TRBJ2-7; D is possibly TRBD1 (5 bases). The CDR3 covers 15 residues. The V end was cut by 1 base, the J end by 2 bases, with 12 bases between. CDR1 is LGHDT, CDR2 YNNKEL, per germline (reference sequence). The CDR3 nucleotides read TGTGCCAGCAGCCAAGGATCAGGGCTACCCTACGAGCAGTACTTC. It translates to CASSQGSGLPYEQYF.

The chain recombines TRBV14 with TRBJ1-2; TRBD1 aligns across 11 bases. Germline CDR1 SGHDN, CDR2 FVKESK. The CDR3 has 18 amino acids. The trim removed 5 bases at V and 4 bases at J, leaving 15 bases unmatched. CDR3 sequence (DNA): TGTGCCAGCAGCTATACTAATACGGACAGGGGGCCCGGCTATGGCTACACCTTC. This codes for CASSYTNTDRGPGYGYTF.